This is a list of T cell receptor beta chains from one sample in a study of shared clonotypes between healthy human individuals. The table came from immunoSEQ multiplex PCR; TCRdb's copy has only in-frame clones and leaves some out. Of over a million clones in the sample, more than 95% were seen once. The sequenced sample was naive CD4+ T cells sorted from blood. All receptors derive from a man aged 30 to 45 in good health. Each CDR3 is given with its conserved first and last residue. Each record gives: clone size, D gene, V gene, J gene, CDR3 protein, CDR3 DNA. The D gene is left open where the match is weak. Clone size is shown for a subset of rows, as once, few, many or a class of expanded clone.

>-|-|TRBV7-2|TRBJ1-5
CASSLVWGGNQPQHF
TGTGCCAGCAGCTTAGTCTGGGGGGGCAATCAGCCCCAGCATTTT
>-|TRBD2|TRBV9|TRBJ2-2
CASSVLSGTGGELFF
TGTGCCAGCAGCGTATTGAGCGGGACCGGCGGGGAGCTGTTTTTT
>-|-|TRBV18|TRBJ2-5
CASSPGRQETQYF
TGTGCCAGCTCACCAGGGAGGCAAGAGACCCAGTACTTC
>-|-|TRBV18|TRBJ1-5
CASSPLGRQGLYPRNQPQHF
TGTGCCAGCTCACCACTAGGTCGTCAGGGCTTGTACCCTCGCAATCAGCCCCAGCATTTT
>once|-|TRBV7-6|TRBJ2-7
CASSLEAGSTYEQYF
TGTGCCAGCAGCTTAGAGGCAGGGAGCACCTACGAGCAGTACTTC
>-|-|TRBV7-6|TRBJ1-4
CASSPPGQSEKLFF
TGTGCCAGCAGCCCCCCCGGACAGAGTGAAAAACTGTTTTTT
>once|-|TRBV27|TRBJ2-2
CASSFEQENTGELFF
TGTGCCAGCAGTTTTGAGCAGGAGAACACCGGGGAGCTGTTTTTT
>once|TRBD1|TRBV4-1|TRBJ2-7
CASSQGTGTADLSYEQYF
TGCGCCAGCAGCCAAGGAACCGGGACAGCAGATTTATCCTACGAGCAGTACTTC
>-|TRBD2|TRBV10-3|TRBJ2-1
CAINPGLAGAGEQFF
TGTGCCATCAACCCGGGACTAGCGGGAGCGGGTGAGCAGTTCTTC
>-|-|TRBV11-3|TRBJ2-3
CASSSYTDTQYF
TGTGCCAGCAGCTCATACACAGATACGCAGTATTTT
>once|-|TRBV2|TRBJ1-1
CASSVREAFF
TGTGCCAGCAGTGTCCGCGAAGCTTTCTTT
>-|-|TRBV7-9|TRBJ2-6
CASSSLWEGDTGANVLTF
TGTGCCAGCAGCTCCCTGTGGGAGGGGGATACTGGGGCCAACGTCCTGACTTTC
>-|-|TRBV30|TRBJ1-2
CAWEDPTRDYGYTF
TGTGCCTGGGAAGACCCAACCAGAGACTATGGCTACACCTTC
>-|TRBD2|TRBV7-2|TRBJ2-3
CASSLGAGNTDTQYF
TGTGCCAGCAGCTTAGGAGCGGGAAACACAGATACGCAGTATTTT
>few|TRBD1|TRBV5-1|TRBJ2-2
CASTTGQGGTGELFF
TGCGCCAGCACCACCGGACAGGGGGGCACCGGGGAGCTGTTTTTT
>once|TRBD1|TRBV7-3|TRBJ1-5
CASSPTGDQPQHF
TGTGCCAGCAGCCCGACAGGGGATCAGCCCCAGCATTTT
>-|-|TRBV5-1|TRBJ2-6
CASSLRRSSSGANVLTF
TGCGCCAGCAGCTTGCGGAGGAGTTCCTCTGGGGCCAACGTCCTGACTTTC
>once|-|TRBV25-1|TRBJ2-3
CASTERWRGTDTQYF
TGTGCCAGCACTGAACGATGGCGAGGGACAGATACGCAGTATTTT
>-|TRBD1|TRBV29-1|TRBJ2-1
CSGDRSLNEQFF
TGCAGCGGGGACAGGAGTCTCAATGAGCAGTTCTTC
>-|-|TRBV5-6|TRBJ1-5
CASSLRDTRIPYNQPQHF
TGTGCCAGCAGCTTGAGGGACACACGAATCCCATACAATCAGCCCCAGCATTTT
>-|-|TRBV5-5|TRBJ2-2
CASSNTFVDTGELFF
TGTGCCAGCAGCAACACATTTGTGGACACCGGGGAGCTGTTTTTT
>-|TRBD1|TRBV18|TRBJ1-5
CASSPWTGVEQPQHF
TGTGCCAGCTCACCATGGACAGGGGTCGAACAGCCCCAGCATTTT
>once|-|TRBV5-1|TRBJ2-3
CASSRDTSSTDTQYF
TGCGCCAGCAGCCGGGACACCTCTAGCACAGATACGCAGTATTTT
>-|-|TRBV13|TRBJ2-2
CASSLGDRDRRQNTGELFF
TGTGCCAGCAGCCTAGGGGACCGAGACAGGCGCCAAAACACCGGGGAGCTGTTTTTT
>-|-|TRBV5-1|TRBJ1-1
CASSPREGLNTEAFF
TGCGCCAGCAGCCCTCGGGAGGGTCTGAACACTGAAGCTTTCTTT
>-|TRBD1|TRBV5-8|TRBJ1-5
CASSPRTGSGDQPQHF
TGTGCCAGCAGCCCCAGGACAGGTTCGGGAGATCAGCCCCAGCATTTT
>-|TRBD1|TRBV18|TRBJ2-2
CASSRGQGDTGELFF
TGTGCCAGCTCACGGGGACAGGGCGACACCGGGGAGCTGTTTTTT
>once|-|TRBV7-9|TRBJ1-4
CASSLWGLDEKLFF
TGTGCCAGCAGCCTCTGGGGGCTTGATGAAAAACTGTTTTTT
>-|-|TRBV5-5|TRBJ2-5
CASSSGSSEETQYF
TGTGCCAGCAGCTCGGGCTCCTCGGAAGAGACCCAGTACTTC
>-|-|TRBV19|TRBJ2-1
CASAHSAGTLYNEQFF
TGTGCCAGCGCCCATTCCGCAGGGACCTTATACAATGAGCAGTTCTTC
>-|-|TRBV5-1|TRBJ2-6
CASSLSFGGANVLTF
TGCGCCAGCAGCTTAAGCTTTGGTGGGGCCAACGTCCTGACTTTC
>-|-|TRBV19|TRBJ2-7
CASSNTPLYEQYF
TGTGCCAGTAGCAATACCCCCCTCTACGAGCAGTACTTC
>-|-|TRBV6-4|TRBJ1-4
CASFTIWTVPNEKLFF
TGTGCCAGCTTTACCATCTGGACAGTCCCTAATGAAAAACTGTTTTTT
>-|-|TRBV18|TRBJ2-7
CASAQTRGEQYF
TGTGCCAGCGCCCAGACCCGGGGCGAGCAGTACTTC
>once|-|TRBV7-9|TRBJ2-7
CASSLRFGTYYEQYF
TGTGCCAGCAGCTTACGCTTCGGCACCTACTACGAGCAGTACTTC
>-|-|TRBV28|TRBJ1-2
CASRSMGNEDGYTF
TGTGCCAGCAGGAGTATGGGGAATGAGGATGGCTACACCTTC
>-|-|TRBV7-2|TRBJ1-5
CASSSRMAFGPQHF
TGTGCCAGCAGCTCCCGGATGGCCTTCGGGCCCCAGCATTTT
>-|TRBD2|TRBV29-1|TRBJ2-7
CSVLRGSSYEQYF
TGCAGCGTGCTCCGCGGGAGCTCCTACGAGCAGTACTTC
>once|-|TRBV4-2|TRBJ2-7
CASRSTGFNEQYF
TGTGCCAGCAGATCGACAGGATTCAACGAGCAGTACTTC